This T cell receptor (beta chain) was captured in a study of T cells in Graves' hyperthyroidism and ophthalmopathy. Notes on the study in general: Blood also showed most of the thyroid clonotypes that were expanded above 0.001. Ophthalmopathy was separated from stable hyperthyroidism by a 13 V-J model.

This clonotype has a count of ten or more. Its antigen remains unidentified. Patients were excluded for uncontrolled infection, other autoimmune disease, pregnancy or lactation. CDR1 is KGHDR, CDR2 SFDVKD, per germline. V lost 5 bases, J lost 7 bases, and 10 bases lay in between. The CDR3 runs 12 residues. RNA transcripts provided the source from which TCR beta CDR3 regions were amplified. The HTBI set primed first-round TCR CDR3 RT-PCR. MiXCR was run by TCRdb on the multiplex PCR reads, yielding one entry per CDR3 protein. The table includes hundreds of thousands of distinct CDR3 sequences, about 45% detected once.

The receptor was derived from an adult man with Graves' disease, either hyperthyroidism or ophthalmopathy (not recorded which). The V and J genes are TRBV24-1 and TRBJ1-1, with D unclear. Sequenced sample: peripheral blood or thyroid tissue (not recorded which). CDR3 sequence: CATSAGYGEAFF. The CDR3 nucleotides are TGTGCCACCAGTGCTGGTTATGGTGAAGCTTTCTTT.